This T cell receptor beta chain came from a study of T cells in Graves' hyperthyroidism and ophthalmopathy. Amplified TCR beta CDR3 regions came from RNA transcripts. The TCR CDR3 first-round RT-PCR relied on the HTBI primer set. Each CDR3 protein gets one entry after TCRdb re-called the multiplex PCR reads with MiXCR. Of around 520,000 distinct CDR3 sequences listed, approximately 25% are singletons. CDR3 length: 14 residues. V was pared by 0 bases and J by 5 bases, with 14 bases between. Germline V gene sequence: CDR1 DFQATT, CDR2 SNEGSKA (reference sequence). Many counts were recorded for this clonotype. Patients with uncontrolled infections, other autoimmune diseases, pregnancy or lactation were excluded.

The TCR comes from a woman younger than 45 with Graves' ophthalmopathy. The sequencing sample was made of blood. The V and J genes are TRBV20-1 and TRBJ2-7; D remains ambiguous. The CDR3 DNA sequence: TGCAGTGCTAGAGAGGCACAGCTCCTGGACGAGCAGTACTTC. Residues: CSAREAQLLDEQYF.